The T cell receptor (beta chain) described here comes from a study of cytomegalovirus exposure and HLA in healthy donors. Vbeta (60) and Jbeta (13) primers were used in the PCR. The assay was immunoSEQ multiplex PCR, and TCRdb's table has in-frame clones only and misses some. Of tens of thousands of clones listed, 82% are singletons. A word on this clone: Its antigen remains unidentified.

CDR1 is MNHNY and CDR2 is SVGAGI in the germline V gene (reference sequence). V gave up 5 bases and J gave up 5 bases; unmatched junction bases: 11. There are 15 residues in the CDR3. Regarding the study as a whole: It was reported in a later analysis that an Asian-associated ancestry cluster showed fewer N-insertions than the approximately 700-donor mean. The likely origin of a cluster of highly shared sequence variants was a sequencing artifact. In a later analysis, TCR beta V- and J-gene trimming showed a link to a missense DCLRE1C variant. Altogether, 150 to 200 TCR beta chains were recorded as cytomegalovirus-associated.

The rearrangement links TRBV6-6 to TRBJ2-7, with 8 positions matching TRBD1. The sequencing sample was made of PBMCs. This TCR came from a man in his fifties in good health and CMV-seronegative. The chain's CDR3 is CASSPRTGGQNEQYF. The CDR3 DNA sequence: TGTGCCAGCAGTCCTCGAACAGGGGGTCAGAACGAGCAGTACTTC.